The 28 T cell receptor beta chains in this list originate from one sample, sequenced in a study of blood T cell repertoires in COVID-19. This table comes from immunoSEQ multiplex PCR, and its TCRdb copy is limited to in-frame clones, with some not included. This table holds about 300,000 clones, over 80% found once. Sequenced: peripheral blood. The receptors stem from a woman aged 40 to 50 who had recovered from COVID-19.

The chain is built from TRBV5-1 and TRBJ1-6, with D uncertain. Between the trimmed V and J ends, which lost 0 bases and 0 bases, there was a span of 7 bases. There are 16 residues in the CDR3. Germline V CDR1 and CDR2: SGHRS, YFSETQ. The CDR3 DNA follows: TGCGCCAGCAGCTTGGGCGGGAGCTCCTATAATTCACCCCTCCACTTT. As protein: CASSLGGSSYNSPLHF. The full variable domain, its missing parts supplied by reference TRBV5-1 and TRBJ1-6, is KAGVTQTPRYLIKTRGQQVTLSCSPISGHRSVSWYQQTPGQGLQFLFEYFSETQRNKGNFPGRFSGRQFSNSRSEMNVSTLELGDSALYLCASSLGGSSYNSPLHFGNGTRLTVT.

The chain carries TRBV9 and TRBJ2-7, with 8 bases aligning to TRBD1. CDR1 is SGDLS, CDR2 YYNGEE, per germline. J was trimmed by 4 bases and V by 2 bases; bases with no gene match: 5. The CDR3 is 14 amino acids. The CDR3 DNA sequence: TGTGCCAGCAGCGTGCAGGACAGGGAGTACGAGCAGTACTTC. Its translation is CASSVQDREYEQYF.

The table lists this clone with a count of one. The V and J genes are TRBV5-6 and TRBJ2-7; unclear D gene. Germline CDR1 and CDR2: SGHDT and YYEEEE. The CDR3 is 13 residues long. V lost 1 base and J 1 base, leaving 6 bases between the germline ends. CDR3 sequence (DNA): TGTGCCAGCAGCTTGTTCGGGTCCTACGAGCAGTACTTC. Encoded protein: CASSLFGSYEQYF.

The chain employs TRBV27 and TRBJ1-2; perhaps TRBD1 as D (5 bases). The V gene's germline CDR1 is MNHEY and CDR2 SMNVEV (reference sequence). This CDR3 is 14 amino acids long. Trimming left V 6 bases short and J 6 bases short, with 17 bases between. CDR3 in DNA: TGTGCCAGCAGGGATACTACAGGTACCCATGGCTACACCTTC. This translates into CASRDTTGTHGYTF.

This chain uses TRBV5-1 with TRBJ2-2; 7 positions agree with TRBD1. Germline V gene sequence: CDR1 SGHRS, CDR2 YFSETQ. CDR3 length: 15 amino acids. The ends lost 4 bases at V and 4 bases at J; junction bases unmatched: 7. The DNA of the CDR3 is TGCGCCAGCAGCACGGACAGGATTGGCACCGGGGAGCTGTTTTTT. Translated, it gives CASSTDRIGTGELFF.

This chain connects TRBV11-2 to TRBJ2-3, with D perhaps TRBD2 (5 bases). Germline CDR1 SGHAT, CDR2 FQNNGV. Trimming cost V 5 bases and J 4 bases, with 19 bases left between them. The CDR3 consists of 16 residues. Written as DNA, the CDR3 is TGTGCCAGCAGCGCCATGGCCGGGGATGGGCCAGATACGCAGTATTTT. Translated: CASSAMAGDGPDTQYF.

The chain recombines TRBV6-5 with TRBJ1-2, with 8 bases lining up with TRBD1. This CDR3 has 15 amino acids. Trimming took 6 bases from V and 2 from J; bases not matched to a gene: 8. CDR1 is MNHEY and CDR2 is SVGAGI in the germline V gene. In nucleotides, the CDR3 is TGTGCCAGCAGCCCAAACAGGGGGGAGAACTATGGCTACACCTTC. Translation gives CASSPNRGENYGYTF.

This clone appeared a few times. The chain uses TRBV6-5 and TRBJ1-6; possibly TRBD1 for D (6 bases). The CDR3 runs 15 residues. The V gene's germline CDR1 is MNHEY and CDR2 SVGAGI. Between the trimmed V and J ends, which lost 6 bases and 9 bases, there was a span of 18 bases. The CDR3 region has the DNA TGTGCCAGCAGAAGGGGGACGGCCTGGGGTTCACCCCTCCACTTT. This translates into CASRRGTAWGSPLHF.

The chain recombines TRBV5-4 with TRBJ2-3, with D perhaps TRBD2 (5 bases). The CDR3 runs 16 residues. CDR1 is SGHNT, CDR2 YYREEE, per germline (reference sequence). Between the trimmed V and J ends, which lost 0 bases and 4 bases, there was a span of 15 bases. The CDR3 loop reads CASSLAGVATSDTQYF. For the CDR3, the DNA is TGTGCCAGCAGCTTGGCCGGGGTTGCGACCTCAGATACGCAGTATTTT.

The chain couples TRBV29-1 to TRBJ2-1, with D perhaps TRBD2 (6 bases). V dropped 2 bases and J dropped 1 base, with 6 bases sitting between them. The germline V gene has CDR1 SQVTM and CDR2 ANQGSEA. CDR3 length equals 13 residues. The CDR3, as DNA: TGCAGCGTTGAACGGGGGTCCTACAATGAGCAGTTCTTC. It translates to CSVERGSYNEQFF.

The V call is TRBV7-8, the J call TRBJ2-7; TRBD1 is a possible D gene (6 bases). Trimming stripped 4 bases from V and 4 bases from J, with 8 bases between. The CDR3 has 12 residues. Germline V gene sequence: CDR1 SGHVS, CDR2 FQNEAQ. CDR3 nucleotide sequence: TGTGCCAGCAGCTCCCAGGGGTACGAGCAGTACTTC. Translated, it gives CASSSQGYEQYF. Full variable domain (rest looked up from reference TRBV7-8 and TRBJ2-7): GAGVSQSPRYKVAKRGQDVALRCDPISGHVSLFWYQQALGQGPEFLTYFQNEAQLDKSGLPSDRFFAERPEGSVSTLKIQRTQQEDSAVYLCASSSQGYEQYFGPGTRLTVT.

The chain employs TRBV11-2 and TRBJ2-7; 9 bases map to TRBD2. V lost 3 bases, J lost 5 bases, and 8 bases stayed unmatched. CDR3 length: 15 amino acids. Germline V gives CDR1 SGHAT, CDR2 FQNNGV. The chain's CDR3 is CASSFLGGGADEQYF. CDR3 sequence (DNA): TGTGCCAGCAGCTTCCTTGGCGGGGGGGCTGACGAGCAGTACTTC.

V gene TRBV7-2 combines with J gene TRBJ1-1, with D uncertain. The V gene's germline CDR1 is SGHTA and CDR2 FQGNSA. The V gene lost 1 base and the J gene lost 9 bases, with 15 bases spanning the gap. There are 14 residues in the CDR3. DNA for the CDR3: TGTGCCAGCAGCTTAGGCCAACAGATCGCAAAAGCTTTCTTT. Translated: CASSLGQQIAKAFF.

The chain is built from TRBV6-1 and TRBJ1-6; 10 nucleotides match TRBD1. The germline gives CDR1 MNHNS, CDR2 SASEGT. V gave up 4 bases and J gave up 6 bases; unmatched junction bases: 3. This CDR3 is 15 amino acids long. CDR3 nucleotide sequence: TGTGCCAGCAGTGCTTGGGACAGGGGTAATTCACCCCTCCACTTT. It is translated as CASSAWDRGNSPLHF.

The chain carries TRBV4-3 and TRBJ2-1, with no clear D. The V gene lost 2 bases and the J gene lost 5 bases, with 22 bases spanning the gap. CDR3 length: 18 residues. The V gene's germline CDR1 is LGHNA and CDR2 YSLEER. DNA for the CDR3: TGCGCCAGCAGCCAAAACCGAGCCTATCTCGGGTACAACAATGAGCAGTTCTTC. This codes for CASSQNRAYLGYNNEQFF.

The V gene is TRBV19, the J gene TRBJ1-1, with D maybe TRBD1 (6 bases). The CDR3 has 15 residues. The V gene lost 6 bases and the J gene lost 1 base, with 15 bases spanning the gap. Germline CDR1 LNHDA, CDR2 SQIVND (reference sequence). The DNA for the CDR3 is TGTGCCAGTAGAATTGGGGGCATGAGGAACACTGAAGCTTTCTTT. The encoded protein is CASRIGGMRNTEAFF. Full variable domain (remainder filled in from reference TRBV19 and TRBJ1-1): DGGITQSPKYLFRKEGQNVTLSCEQNLNHDAMYWYRQDPGQGLRLIYYSQIVNDFQKGDIAEGYSVSREKKESFPLTVTSAQKNPTAFYLCASRIGGMRNTEAFFGQGTRLTVV.

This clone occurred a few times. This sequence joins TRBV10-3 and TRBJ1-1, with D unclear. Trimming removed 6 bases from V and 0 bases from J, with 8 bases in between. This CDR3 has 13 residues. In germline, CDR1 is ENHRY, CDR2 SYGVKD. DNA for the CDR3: TGTGCCATCAGGGCAGATCTGAACACTGAAGCTTTCTTT. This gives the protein CAIRADLNTEAFF.

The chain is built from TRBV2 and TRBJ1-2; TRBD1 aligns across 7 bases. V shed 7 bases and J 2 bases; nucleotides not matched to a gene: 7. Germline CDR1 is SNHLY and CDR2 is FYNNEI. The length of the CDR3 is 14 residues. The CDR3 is CASIRDSLNYGYTF. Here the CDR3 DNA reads TGTGCCAGCATCCGGGACAGCTTAAACTATGGCTACACCTTC.

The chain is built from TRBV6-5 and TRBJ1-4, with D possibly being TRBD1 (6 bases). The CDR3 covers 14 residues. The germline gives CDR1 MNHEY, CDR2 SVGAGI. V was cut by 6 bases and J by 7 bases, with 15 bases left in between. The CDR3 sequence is CASSLSGAPEKLFF. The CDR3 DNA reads TGTGCCAGCAGCCTCTCAGGGGCGCCTGAAAAACTGTTTTTT.

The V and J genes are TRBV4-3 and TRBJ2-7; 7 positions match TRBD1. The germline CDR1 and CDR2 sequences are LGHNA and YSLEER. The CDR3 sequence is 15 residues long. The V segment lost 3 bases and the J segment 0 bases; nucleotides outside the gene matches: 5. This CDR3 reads CASSHHTGASYEQYF. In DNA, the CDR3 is TGCGCCAGCAGCCATCACACAGGGGCCTCCTACGAGCAGTACTTC.

The CDR3 DNA sequence: TGCGCCAGCAGCCTCGGACAGGGGGTATTCACTGAAGCTTTCTTT. This encodes CASSLGQGVFTEAFF. The chain recombines TRBV5-1 with TRBJ1-1; 10 nucleotides line up with TRBD1. The CDR3 length is 15 residues. Germline lookup yields CDR1 SGHRS and CDR2 YFSETQ. With V trimmed by 4 bases and J by 4 bases, 7 bases remained unmatched.

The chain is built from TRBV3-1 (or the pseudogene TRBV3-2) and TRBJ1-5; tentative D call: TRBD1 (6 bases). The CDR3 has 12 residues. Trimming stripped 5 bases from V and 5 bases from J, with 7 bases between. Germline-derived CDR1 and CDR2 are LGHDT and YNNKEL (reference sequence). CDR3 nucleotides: TGTGCCAGCAGCTCAGGGGATCAGCCCCAGCATTTT. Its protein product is CASSSGDQPQHF.

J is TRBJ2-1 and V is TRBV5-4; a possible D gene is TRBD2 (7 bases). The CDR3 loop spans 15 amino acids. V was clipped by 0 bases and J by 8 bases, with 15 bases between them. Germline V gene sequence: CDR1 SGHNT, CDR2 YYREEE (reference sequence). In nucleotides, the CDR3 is TGTGCCAGCAGCTTGGATGGGGGGGGCAGGGATGAGCAGTTCTTC. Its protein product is CASSLDGGGRDEQFF.

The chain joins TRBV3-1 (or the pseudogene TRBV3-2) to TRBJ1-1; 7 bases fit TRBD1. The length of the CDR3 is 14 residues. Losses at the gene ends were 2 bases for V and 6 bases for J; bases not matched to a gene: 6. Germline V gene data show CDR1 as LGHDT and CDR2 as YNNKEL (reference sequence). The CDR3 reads CASSQNDRVAEAFF. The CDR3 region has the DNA TGTGCCAGCAGCCAAAACGACAGGGTGGCTGAAGCTTTCTTT.

This CDR3 reads CASRAGSGPSPLHF. The CDR3 DNA reads as TGTGCCAGCAGGGCAGGGTCTGGACCTTCACCCCTCCACTTT. The chain joins TRBV9 to TRBJ1-6; D possibly corresponds to TRBD1 (5 bases). CDR1 and CDR2 from the germline V gene are SGDLS and YYNGEE. V shed 5 bases and J shed 9 bases, with 15 bases lying between them. The CDR3 loop spans 14 amino acids.

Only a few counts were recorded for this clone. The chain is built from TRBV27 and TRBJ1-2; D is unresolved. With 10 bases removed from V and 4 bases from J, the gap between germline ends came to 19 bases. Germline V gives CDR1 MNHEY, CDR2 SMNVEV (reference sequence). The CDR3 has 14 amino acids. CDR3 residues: CATKAAREGYGYTF. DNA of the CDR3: TGTGCCACCAAGGCGGCGAGGGAAGGCTATGGCTACACCTTC.

CDR3 in DNA: TGTGCCATCAGTGACTACGGACAGGTTGAAGCTTTCTTT. It is translated as CAISDYGQVEAFF. The chain uses TRBV10-3 and TRBJ1-1, with TRBD1 matching over 7 bases. J gave up 7 bases and V 3 bases, and 5 bases lay outside the gene matches. Germline lookup yields CDR1 ENHRY and CDR2 SYGVKD. CDR3 size: 13 residues.

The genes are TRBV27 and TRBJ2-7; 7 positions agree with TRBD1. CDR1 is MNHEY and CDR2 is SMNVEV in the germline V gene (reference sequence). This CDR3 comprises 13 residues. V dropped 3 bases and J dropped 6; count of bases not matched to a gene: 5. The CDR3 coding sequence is TGTGCCAGCAGTTTGCCAGGGGGATTCGAGCAGTACTTC. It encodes CASSLPGGFEQYF.